What follows are 10 T cell receptor beta chains derived from one specimen sequenced in a study of T-cell memory formation after mild COVID-19. TCRdb re-analysed the 5' RACE reads in MiXCR, keeping a single row per CDR3 protein. The sample has about 430,000 distinct CDR3 sequences; roughly a quarter are singletons. The sample consisted of PBMCs or a T cell subset sorted from them (not recorded which). The source is an adult woman who had mild COVID-19 (a few samples of this study predate the infection). Cell type and time point are not known.

The chain employs TRBV21-1 and TRBJ2-5; the table names TRBD1, a call not compared with the DNA. TRBV21-1 is marked as a pseudogene. The CDR3 has 12 amino acids. In DNA form, the CDR3 reads TGTGCCGGGGGACAACATCCTCGGGCCCAGTACTTC. Amino acids: CAGGQHPRAQYF.

This clonotype occurred a few times. The CDR3 DNA follows: TGTGCCAGCAGCTTGGGGACCCTGCTTAGTTCACCCCTCCACTTT. This encodes CASSLGTLLSSPLHF. This chain uses TRBV6-1 with TRBJ1-6, with a possible D match to TRBD1 (5 bases). The CDR3 spans 15 residues. Germline V lookup: CDR1 MNHNS, CDR2 SASEGT. V was cut by 6 bases and J by 9 bases, with 18 bases left in between.

This sequence joins TRBV9 and TRBJ2-5; tentatively, D is TRBD1 (6 bases). V lost 3 bases and J lost 2, with 17 bases in between. Looked up from germline, CDR1 is SGDLS and CDR2 is YYNGEE. This CDR3 has 16 amino acids. The CDR3 sequence is CASSERPGESQETQYF. In nucleotides, the CDR3 is TGTGCCAGCAGCGAGAGGCCAGGGGAATCTCAAGAGACCCAGTACTTC. Together with reference TRBV9 and TRBJ2-5, the CDR3 gives the full variable domain: DSGVTQTPKHLITATGQRVTLRCSPRSGDLSVYWYQQSLDQGLQFLIQYYNGEERAKGNILERFSAQQFPDLHSELNLSSLELGDSALYFCASSERPGESQETQYFGPGTRLLVL.

V gene TRBV9 combines with J gene TRBJ2-2; maybe TRBD2 (6 bases). The CDR3 is 14 residues long. CDR1 and CDR2 from the germline V gene are SGDLS and YYNGEE. The V end lost 7 bases, the J end lost 6 bases, and 16 bases lay between the germline ends. As DNA, the CDR3 is TGTGCCAGCGTGAGACTAGATAACCCCGGGGAGCTGTTTTTT. It translates to CASVRLDNPGELFF.

This chain joins TRBV4-1 and TRBJ1-2, with D maybe TRBD1 (5 bases). With 4 bases removed from V and 1 base from J, the gap between germline ends came to 13 bases. Germline assignment: CDR1 MGHRA and CDR2 YSYEKL. This CDR3 spans 15 amino acids. The CDR3 DNA reads as TGCGCCAGCAGCCCGATGGGGGAGCTTAACTATGGCTACACCTTC. Translated: CASSPMGELNYGYTF.

This clonotype was picked up a small number of times. The V gene is TRBV24-1, the J gene TRBJ2-2; unclear D gene. The CDR3 has 13 amino acids. Trimming removed 6 bases at V and 5 bases at J, with 9 bases between. CDR1 and CDR2 (germline): KGHDR, SFDVKD. The CDR3 protein is CATSLDTTGELFF. The CDR3 DNA reads as TGTGCCACCAGTCTCGATACAACCGGGGAGCTGTTTTTT.

The CDR3 nucleotides are TGTGCCAGCAGGGGATCGGGACTGGGTCTCTACGAGCAGTACTTC. This encodes CASRGSGLGLYEQYF. V and J are TRBV28 and TRBJ2-7, with a weak D call TRBD2 (6 bases). Deletions cut 6 bases from V and 3 bases from J, with 18 bases between. Germline CDR1 is MDHEN and CDR2 is SYDVKM. The CDR3 length is 15 residues.

The table lists this clonotype with a few counts. The rearrangement uses TRBV11-1 and TRBJ1-1, with D perhaps TRBD1 (6 bases). V gave up 5 bases and J gave up 4 bases, with 14 bases separating them. The CDR3 runs to 14 residues. Germline V gene data show CDR1 as SGHAT and CDR2 as FQDESV (reference sequence). The CDR3 protein is CASSMPGQPTEAFF. DNA for the CDR3: TGTGCCAGCAGCATGCCGGGACAACCCACTGAAGCTTTCTTT.

V usage is TRBV20-1 and J usage is TRBJ1-5, with D possibly matching TRBD1 (6 bases). The length of the CDR3 is 17 residues. Per germline, CDR1 DFQATT and CDR2 SNEGSKA (reference sequence). CDR3 loop: CRAETAQGFLSNQPQHF. The CDR3 nucleotides read TGCAGAGCGGAGACGGCACAGGGCTTTTTGAGCAATCAGCCCCAGCATTTT.

The table lists this clonotype with a few counts. The genes are TRBV2 and TRBJ2-1; TRBD2 agrees at 7 bases. This CDR3 contains 19 residues. The J segment lost 1 base and the V segment lost 1 base, leaving 13 bases of the junction unmatched. Germline V gene data show CDR1 as SNHLY and CDR2 as FYNNEI. CDR3 DNA: TGTGCCAGCAGTGAAGGGGGTTTAGCGGGCCCCGAATCCTACAATGAGCAGTTCTTC. Translating gives CASSEGGLAGPESYNEQFF.